The rows below give T cell receptor beta chains drawn from one sample of a study of cytomegalovirus exposure and HLA in healthy donors. Assay: immunoSEQ multiplex PCR; the TCRdb copy retains only in-frame clones and omits some. The repertoire holds roughly 110,000 clones, with over 75% as singletons. The sample consisted of PBMCs. Receptors were obtained from a man between 60 and 70 years old in good health and CMV-seronegative. The CDR3 runs from the conserved cysteine through the conserved F or W. Only some rows state a clone size, as once, few, many or a class for expanded clones.

size: -; J: TRBJ2-5; V: TRBV5-1; CDR3: CASSLDVTSETQYF
size: -; J: TRBJ1-2; V: TRBV28; CDR3: CASSSLTGWGDYTF
size: -; J: TRBJ1-5; V: TRBV5-1; CDR3: CASSPAGGSNQPQHF
size: -; J: TRBJ2-1; V: TRBV4-2; CDR3: CASSQDSPGGAGEQFF
size: -; J: TRBJ1-5; V: TRBV7-5; CDR3: CVRSLRHVRQPQHF
size: -; J: TRBJ1-3; V: TRBV5-8; CDR3: CASSLGSVTGNTIYF
size: -; J: TRBJ1-5; V: TRBV7-2; CDR3: CASSLTGGANQPQHF
size: -; J: TRBJ1-3; V: TRBV5-1; CDR3: CASSWGQESSGNTIYF
size: few; J: TRBJ2-5; V: TRBV9; CDR3: CASSTQPAAGGRETQYF
size: -; J: TRBJ2-5; V: TRBV6-5; CDR3: CASRTSGGILETQYF
size: few; J: TRBJ1-1; V: TRBV28; CDR3: CASSLGLKSTEAFF
size: -; J: TRBJ2-2; V: TRBV30; CDR3: CAWSQGANTGELFF
size: -; J: TRBJ1-5; V: TRBV6-1; CDR3: CASRLLGDSNQPQHF
size: -; J: TRBJ1-3; V: TRBV25-1; CDR3: CASSELGTASGNTIYF
size: -; J: TRBJ2-1; V: TRBV7-2; CDR3: CASSLVFGNEQFF
size: -; J: TRBJ2-1; V: TRBV2; CDR3: CASRRRDRGVDNEQFF
size: -; J: TRBJ2-2; V: TRBV5-6; CDR3: CASSQGTGELFF
size: -; J: TRBJ2-5; V: TRBV15; CDR3: CATSRVGSGGLQETQYF
size: few; J: -; V: TRBV18; CDR3: CASSPFYTTGQGAYEQYF
size: -; J: TRBJ2-3; V: TRBV5-1; CDR3: CASSLSREDTQYF
size: -; J: TRBJ1-3; V: TRBV5-1; CDR3: CASSLAWSGPSVGTGNTIYF
size: -; J: TRBJ1-4; V: TRBV18; CDR3: CASSPQSTNEKLFF
size: -; J: TRBJ1-1; V: TRBV6-1; CDR3: CASSEPGGVLIAFF
size: -; J: TRBJ2-7; V: TRBV7-9; CDR3: CASSPGLRPYEQYF
size: -; J: TRBJ2-5; V: TRBV4-1; CDR3: CASSRQENWETQYF
size: -; J: TRBJ1-2; V: TRBV6-5; CDR3: CASSDRDRGGYTF
size: -; J: TRBJ2-5; V: TRBV6-6; CDR3: CASRRDGGEETQYF
size: -; J: TRBJ2-7; V: TRBV5-4; CDR3: CASSLATGSSYEQYF
size: -; J: TRBJ2-3; V: TRBV5-1; CDR3: CASSLATRQGDTQYF
size: -; J: TRBJ1-2; V: TRBV6-5; CDR3: CASSPGTDYGYTF
size: -; J: TRBJ1-1; V: TRBV19; CDR3: CASSIAGGLNTEAFF
size: -; J: TRBJ2-1; V: TRBV7-2; CDR3: CASSQRGLAGGWDEQFF
size: -; J: TRBJ1-1; V: TRBV4-2; CDR3: CASSQDVGGGEAFF
size: -; J: TRBJ1-2; V: TRBV7-3; CDR3: CASSARGGNGYTF
size: once; J: TRBJ2-3; V: TRBV19; CDR3: CASSIDRLNGDTQYF
size: -; J: TRBJ1-3; V: TRBV6-5; CDR3: CASSYDRGSGNTIYF
size: -; J: TRBJ1-1; V: TRBV6-5; CDR3: CASRSQGSYGEAFF
size: -; J: TRBJ1-5; V: TRBV29-1; CDR3: CSAGQGRNQPQHF
size: -; J: TRBJ1-1; V: TRBV9; CDR3: CASSVEGFGDRTRF
size: -; J: TRBJ1-4; V: TRBV5-6; CDR3: CASSPGSFNEKLFF
size: -; J: TRBJ1-6; V: TRBV13; CDR3: CASSLASGPLHF
size: -; J: TRBJ1-4; V: TRBV19; CDR3: CASSTGTGRKSLGNEKLFF
size: -; J: TRBJ2-2; V: TRBV6-1; CDR3: CASSGKWGQGSGELFF
size: few; J: TRBJ2-3; V: TRBV28; CDR3: CASRPGGGTDTQYF
size: -; J: TRBJ2-2; V: TRBV5-8; CDR3: CASSLKGQATGELFF
size: -; J: TRBJ1-2; V: TRBV18; CDR3: CAGSLRNSGTGGIDGYTF